These T cell receptor beta chains were read from a single sample in a study of CD8+CD57+ T cells in acquired aplastic anemia. MiXCR was run by TCRdb on the reads, yielding one entry per CDR3 protein. This sample has around 160,000 distinct CDR3 sequences; 45% to 55% occur once, and the top ten carry about 2.8%. Sequences were obtained from sorted CD4+, CD8+, or CD8+CD57+ T cells (not recorded which) from PBMCs. These receptors originate from a human donor with aplastic anemia. Each CDR3 is given with its conserved first and last residue. A D gene is named only where the DNA matches it firmly. Only part of the rows carry a size: once, few, many, or a class if the clone is expanded.

J: TRBJ2-7
size: once
V: TRBV2
D: TRBD1
CDR3: CASSEWTGRPEQYF
DNA: TGTGCCAGCAGTGAATGGACAGGGAGACCCGAGCAGTACTTC

J: TRBJ2-3
size: many
V: TRBV7-7
D: NA
CDR3: CASSSEGGRTDTQYF
DNA: TGTGCCAGCAGCTCGGAAGGGGGTCGCACAGATACGCAGTATTTT

J: TRBJ2-5
size: NA
V: TRBV20-1
D: TRBD2
CDR3: CSANGRGALGETQYF
DNA: TGCAGTGCTAATGGGCGGGGGGCCCTAGGAGAGACCCAGTACTTC

J: TRBJ2-3
size: NA
V: TRBV9
D: TRBD1
CDR3: CASSQGQGSTDTQYF
DNA: TGTGCCAGCAGCCAAGGACAGGGAAGCACAGATACGCAGTATTTT

J: TRBJ2-3
size: many
V: TRBV15
D: NA
CDR3: CATSRGRPPDTQYF
DNA: TGTGCCACCAGCAGAGGGCGACCTCCCGATACGCAGTATTTT

J: TRBJ2-7
size: NA
V: TRBV24-1
D: NA
CDR3: CATSDAGVYEQYF
DNA: TGTGCCACCAGTGACGCCGGAGTCTACGAGCAGTACTTC

J: TRBJ1-3
size: NA
V: TRBV29-1
D: NA
CDR3: CSVSDGSGNTIYF
DNA: TGCAGCGTATCAGATGGCTCTGGAAACACCATATATTTT

J: TRBJ2-2
size: NA
V: TRBV2
D: TRBD1
CDR3: CANGGQGDGELFF
DNA: TGTGCCAACGGAGGACAGGGCGACGGGGAGCTGTTTTTT

J: TRBJ1-2
size: NA
V: TRBV10-3
D: NA
CDR3: CAISQDSSYGHTF
DNA: TGTGCCATCAGTCAGGACAGTTCCTATGGCCACACCTTC

J: TRBJ2-6
size: NA
V: TRBV5-1
D: TRBD1
CDR3: CASSPTSGQGYSGANVLTF
DNA: TGCGCCAGCAGCCCGACATCGGGACAGGGGTACTCTGGGGCCAACGTCCTGACTTTC

J: TRBJ1-1
size: NA
V: TRBV2
D: TRBD1
CDR3: CASAWDRRIEAFF
DNA: TGTGCCAGCGCCTGGGACAGGAGGATTGAAGCTTTCTTT

J: TRBJ1-2
size: NA
V: TRBV10-2
D: TRBD1
CDR3: CASSPGTEVYGYTF
DNA: TGCGCCAGCAGTCCCGGGACAGAGGTCTATGGCTACACCTTC

J: TRBJ2-7
size: many
V: TRBV7-2
D: NA
CDR3: CASQGGRDSSYEQYF
DNA: TGTGCCAGCCAGGGTGGGCGGGACAGCTCCTACGAGCAGTACTTC

J: TRBJ2-7
size: NA
V: TRBV7-8
D: NA
CDR3: CASSGIRDYEQYF
DNA: TGTGCCAGCAGCGGAATCAGGGACTACGAGCAGTACTTC

J: TRBJ2-7
size: NA
V: TRBV4-1
D: TRBD2
CDR3: CASSPPPGLAGEKQYF
DNA: TGCGCCAGCAGCCCTCCTCCGGGACTAGCGGGAGAAAAGCAGTACTTC

J: TRBJ2-7
size: NA
V: TRBV7-9
D: NA
CDR3: CASSLVGREKQYF
DNA: TGTGCCAGCAGCTTAGTTGGCAGGGAGAAGCAGTACTTC

J: TRBJ1-2
size: NA
V: TRBV5-8
D: TRBD1
CDR3: CASSLAGTDRTGYTF
DNA: TGTGCCAGCAGCTTGGCGGGGACAGATCGTACCGGCTACACCTTC

J: TRBJ2-3
size: many
V: TRBV9
D: NA
CDR3: CASSVVFGGDTDTQYF
DNA: TGTGCCAGCAGCGTGGTCTTCGGCGGGGATACAGATACGCAGTATTTT

J: TRBJ1-1
size: few
V: TRBV28
D: NA
CDR3: CASSLEVSEAFF
DNA: TGTGCCAGCAGTTTAGAAGTCTCCGAAGCTTTCTTT

J: TRBJ2-7
size: NA
V: TRBV24-1
D: NA
CDR3: CATIDSRLAEQYF
DNA: TGTGCCACCATTGATTCCAGGCTTGCGGAGCAGTACTTC

J: TRBJ2-5
size: once
V: TRBV24-1
D: TRBD2
CDR3: CATSDFGLAGGETQYF
DNA: TGTGCCACCAGTGATTTTGGGCTAGCGGGAGGAGAGACCCAGTACTTC

J: TRBJ2-2
size: many
V: TRBV7-2
D: NA
CDR3: CASSLAGTGELFF
DNA: TGTGCCAGCAGCTTGGCCGGCACCGGGGAGCTGTTTTTT

J: TRBJ2-3
size: NA
V: TRBV20-1
D: TRBD1
CDR3: CSASSRSGQDEDTQYF
DNA: TGCAGTGCCAGCTCACGTTCAGGACAGGACGAAGATACGCAGTATTTT

J: TRBJ2-2
size: many
V: TRBV9
D: TRBD2
CDR3: CASSLGLAGGSNTGELFF
DNA: TGTGCCAGCAGCTTGGGACTAGCGGGAGGTTCGAACACCGGGGAGCTGTTTTTT

J: TRBJ2-7
size: NA
V: TRBV20-1
D: NA
CDR3: CSARGTDAYEQYF
DNA: TGCAGTGCGAGGGGGACGGACGCCTACGAGCAGTACTTC

J: TRBJ1-4
size: many
V: TRBV5-1
D: NA
CDR3: CASSRGEANEKLFF
DNA: TGCGCCAGCAGCCGGGGTGAGGCTAATGAAAAACTGTTTTTT

J: TRBJ2-5
size: NA
V: TRBV20-1
D: TRBD2
CDR3: CSARASGSRETQYF
DNA: TGCAGTGCTAGAGCTAGCGGGAGTCGAGAGACCCAGTACTTC

J: TRBJ2-7
size: once
V: TRBV10-3
D: TRBD2
CDR3: CAISARTSGGYEQYF
DNA: TGTGCCATCAGTGCCAGGACTAGCGGGGGGTACGAGCAGTACTTC

J: TRBJ2-4
size: few
V: TRBV30
D: NA
CDR3: CAVGGKLQYF
DNA: TGTGCCGTGGGGGGAAAGCTTCAGTACTTC

J: TRBJ1-2
size: NA
V: TRBV2
D: NA
CDR3: CASRAGQPYDYTF
DNA: TGTGCCAGCAGGGCGGGTCAGCCTTATGACTACACCTTC

J: TRBJ2-7
size: NA
V: TRBV29-1
D: NA
CDR3: CSYTDRTESYEQYF
DNA: TGCAGCTATACCGACAGGACAGAGAGTTACGAGCAGTACTTC

J: TRBJ2-7
size: NA
V: TRBV6-1
D: TRBD2
CDR3: CASSRGSGRGEQYF
DNA: TGTGCCAGCAGCCGGGGGAGCGGGAGGGGCGAGCAGTACTTC

J: TRBJ1-2
size: NA
V: TRBV7-8
D: NA
CDR3: CASSPTGQFYGYTF
DNA: TGTGCCAGCAGCCCAACAGGGCAATTTTATGGCTACACCTTC

J: TRBJ2-7
size: many
V: TRBV19
D: NA
CDR3: CASSKAVGEQYF
DNA: TGTGCCAGTAGCAAGGCGGTCGGCGAGCAGTACTTC

J: TRBJ1-1
size: NA
V: TRBV29-1
D: TRBD1
CDR3: CSVGTGTGDTGAFF
DNA: TGCAGCGTCGGAACCGGGACAGGGGACACTGGAGCTTTCTTT

J: TRBJ1-1
size: few
V: TRBV24-1
D: NA
CDR3: CATSAAGSNTEAFF
DNA: TGTGCCACCAGTGCTGCAGGGAGCAACACTGAAGCTTTCTTT

J: TRBJ2-2
size: NA
V: TRBV7-2
D: TRBD2
CDR3: CASSLAGGPGTGELFF
DNA: TGTGCCAGCAGCTTAGCGGGAGGGCCGGGGACCGGGGAGCTGTTTTTT

J: TRBJ2-7
size: NA
V: TRBV7-9
D: NA
CDR3: CASSLQGYEQYF
DNA: TGTGCCAGCAGCTTACAGGGATACGAGCAGTACTTC

J: TRBJ2-7
size: NA
V: TRBV7-4
D: TRBD2
CDR3: CASSWDQGLQYF
DNA: TGTGCCAGCAGTTGGGATCAGGGACTACAGTACTTC

J: TRBJ2-7
size: NA
V: TRBV6-4
D: NA
CDR3: CAISDSLSYEQYF
DNA: TGTGCCATCAGTGACTCCCTCTCCTACGAGCAGTACTTC

J: TRBJ2-7
size: many
V: TRBV4-2
D: TRBD2
CDR3: CASSQGTAGESYEQYF
DNA: TGTGCCAGCAGCCAAGGTACAGCGGGAGAAAGCTACGAGCAGTACTTC

J: TRBJ1-2
size: NA
V: TRBV7-6
D: NA
CDR3: CASSLAVGALGYTF
DNA: TGTGCCAGCAGCTTAGCGGTGGGGGCCTTAGGCTACACCTTC

J: TRBJ2-5
size: many
V: TRBV9
D: NA
CDR3: CASSVEIGLETQYF
DNA: TGTGCCAGCAGCGTAGAAATAGGGCTCGAGACCCAGTACTTC

J: TRBJ2-5
size: many
V: TRBV19
D: TRBD2
CDR3: CVSKVSGRAWETQYF
DNA: TGTGTCAGTAAGGTTAGCGGGAGGGCCTGGGAGACCCAGTACTTC

J: TRBJ1-1
size: NA
V: TRBV7-9
D: NA
CDR3: CASSSDRELNTEAFF
DNA: TGTGCCAGCAGCTCCGACAGAGAATTGAACACTGAAGCTTTCTTT

J: TRBJ1-6
size: NA
V: TRBV27
D: NA
CDR3: CASNPLGQMYSPLHF
DNA: TGTGCCAGCAATCCCCTCGGACAGATGTATTCACCCCTCCACTTT

J: TRBJ2-1
size: NA
V: TRBV20-1
D: NA
CDR3: CSARDARLINNEQFF
DNA: TGCAGTGCTAGAGATGCGAGACTAATCAACAATGAGCAGTTCTTC